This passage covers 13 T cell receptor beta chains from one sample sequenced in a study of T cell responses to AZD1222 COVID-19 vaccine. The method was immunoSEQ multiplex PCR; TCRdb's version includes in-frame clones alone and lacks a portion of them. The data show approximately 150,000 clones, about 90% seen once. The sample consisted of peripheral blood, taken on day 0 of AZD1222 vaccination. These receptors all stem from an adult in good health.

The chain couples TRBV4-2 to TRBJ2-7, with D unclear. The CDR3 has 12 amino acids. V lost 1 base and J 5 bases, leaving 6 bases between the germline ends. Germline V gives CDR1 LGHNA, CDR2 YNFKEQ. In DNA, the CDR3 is TGTGCCAGCAGCCAAGTTGGCAACGAGCAGTACTTC. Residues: CASSQVGNEQYF.

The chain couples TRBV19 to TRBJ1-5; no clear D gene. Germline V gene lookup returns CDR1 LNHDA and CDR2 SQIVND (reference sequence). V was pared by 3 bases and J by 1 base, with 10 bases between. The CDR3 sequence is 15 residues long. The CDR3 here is CASSIYGASNQPQHF. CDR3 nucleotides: TGTGCCAGTAGTATTTATGGAGCCAGCAATCAGCCCCAGCATTTT.

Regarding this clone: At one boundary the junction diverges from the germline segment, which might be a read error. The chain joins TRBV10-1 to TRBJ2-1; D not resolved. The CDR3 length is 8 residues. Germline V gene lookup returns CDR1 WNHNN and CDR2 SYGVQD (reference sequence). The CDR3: CANPSSLF. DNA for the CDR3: TGCGCCAACCCCTCTTCCCTCTTC.

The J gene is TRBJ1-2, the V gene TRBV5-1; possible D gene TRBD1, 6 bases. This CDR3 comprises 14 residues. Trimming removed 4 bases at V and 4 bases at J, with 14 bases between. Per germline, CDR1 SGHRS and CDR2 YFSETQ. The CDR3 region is CASSLFDRPYGYTF. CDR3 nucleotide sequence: TGCGCCAGCAGCCTTTTTGACAGGCCCTATGGCTACACCTTC.

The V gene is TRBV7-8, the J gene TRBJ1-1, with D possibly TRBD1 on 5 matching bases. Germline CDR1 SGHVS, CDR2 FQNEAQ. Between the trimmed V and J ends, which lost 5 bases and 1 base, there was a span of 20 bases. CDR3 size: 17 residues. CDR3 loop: CASSPRGAVSGNTEAFF. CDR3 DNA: TGTGCCAGCAGCCCCCGTGGGGCAGTGTCCGGGAACACTGAAGCTTTCTTT.

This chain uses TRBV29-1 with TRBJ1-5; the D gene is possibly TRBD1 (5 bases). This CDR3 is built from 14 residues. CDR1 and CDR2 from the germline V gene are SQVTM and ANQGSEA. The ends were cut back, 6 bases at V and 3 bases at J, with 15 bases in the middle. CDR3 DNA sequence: TGCAGCGTAGCGGGGCCGGACCCCAATCAGCCCCAGCATTTT. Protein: CSVAGPDPNQPQHF.

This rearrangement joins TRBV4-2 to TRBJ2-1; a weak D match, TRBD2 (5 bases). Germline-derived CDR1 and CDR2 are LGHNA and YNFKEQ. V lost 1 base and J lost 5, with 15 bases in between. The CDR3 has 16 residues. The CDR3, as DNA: TGTGCCAGCAGCCAAGGGCCGAACGGGGTAGACAATGAGCAGTTCTTC. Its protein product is CASSQGPNGVDNEQFF.

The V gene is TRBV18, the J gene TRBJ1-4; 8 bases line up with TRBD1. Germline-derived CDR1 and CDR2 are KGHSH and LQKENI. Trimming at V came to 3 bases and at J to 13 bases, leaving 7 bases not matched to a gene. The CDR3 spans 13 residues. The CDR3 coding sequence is TGTGCCAGCTCACCCCCGGACAGGGTGAGACTGTTTTTT. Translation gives CASSPPDRVRLFF.

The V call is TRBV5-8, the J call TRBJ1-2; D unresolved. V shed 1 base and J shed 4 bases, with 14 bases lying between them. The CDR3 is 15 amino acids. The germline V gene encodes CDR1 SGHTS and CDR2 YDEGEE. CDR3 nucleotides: TGTGCCAGCAGCTTGTCCCAGACACGGGGCTATGGCTACACCTTC. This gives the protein CASSLSQTRGYGYTF.

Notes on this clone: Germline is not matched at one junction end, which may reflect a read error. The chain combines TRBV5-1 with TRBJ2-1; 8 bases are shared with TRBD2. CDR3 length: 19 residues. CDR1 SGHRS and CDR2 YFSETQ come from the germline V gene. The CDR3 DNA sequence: TGCGTCAGCAGAGGGGAGGGTACTTCAAGCGGGAGCTCCTACAATGAGCAGTTCTTC. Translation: CVSRGEGTSSGSSYNEQFF.

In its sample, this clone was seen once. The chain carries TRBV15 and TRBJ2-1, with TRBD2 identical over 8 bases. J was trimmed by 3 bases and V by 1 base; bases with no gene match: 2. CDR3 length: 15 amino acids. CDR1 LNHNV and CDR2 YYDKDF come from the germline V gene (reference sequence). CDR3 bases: TGTGCCACCAGCAGAGCGGGAGGGAGCTACAATGAGCAGTTCTTC. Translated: CATSRAGGSYNEQFF.

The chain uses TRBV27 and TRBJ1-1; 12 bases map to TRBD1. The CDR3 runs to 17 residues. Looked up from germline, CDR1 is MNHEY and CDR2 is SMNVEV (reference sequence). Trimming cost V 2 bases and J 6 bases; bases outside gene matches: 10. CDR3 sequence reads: CASSLAPFRDRGPEAFF. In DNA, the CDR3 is TGTGCCAGCAGTTTAGCCCCATTCCGGGACAGGGGGCCTGAAGCTTTCTTT.

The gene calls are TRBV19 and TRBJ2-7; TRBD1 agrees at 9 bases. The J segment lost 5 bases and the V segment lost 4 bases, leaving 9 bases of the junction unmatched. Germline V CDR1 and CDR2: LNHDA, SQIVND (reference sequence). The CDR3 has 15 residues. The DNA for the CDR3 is TGTGCCAGTAGTACCGTAAGGACAGGGGTAGACGAGCAGTACTTC. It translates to CASSTVRTGVDEQYF.